Listed below are T cell receptor beta chains from one sample, sequenced in a study of shared clonotypes between healthy human individuals. Sequenced by immunoSEQ multiplex PCR; TCRdb stores in-frame clones only, minus some. The top ten clones hold 9.5% to 15% of a sample with about half a million clones, 70% to 80% of them seen once. The material sequenced was PBMCs. These receptor sequences come from a woman between 40 and 50 years old in good health. Some clones in this sample may be carry-over from other donors' samples. Each CDR3 is given with its conserved first and last residue. The D gene is left open where the match is weak. For some rows the clone size is stated as once, few or many, or as a class when expanded; others skip it.

>few|TRBJ1-5|-|TRBV5-1
TGCGCCAGCAGCCCAACGGGACGGTCCAATCAGCCCCAGCATTTT
CASSPTGRSNQPQHF
>-|TRBJ2-1|-|TRBV11-2
TGTGCCAGCAGCTTCAGAGGCTCCTACAATGAGCAGTTCTTC
CASSFRGSYNEQFF
>-|TRBJ1-1|TRBD1|TRBV19
TGTGCCAGTAGTCTAAGACAGGGGCGCCAGGTCACTGAAGCTTTCTTT
CASSLRQGRQVTEAFF
>few|TRBJ2-7|TRBD2|TRBV6-1
TGTGCCAGCCAACGGGGGGGGAGGTCCTACGAGCAGTACTTC
CASQRGGRSYEQYF
>once|TRBJ1-2|-|TRBV5-5
TGTGCCAGCAGCTTTCCCTATGGCTACACCTTC
CASSFPYGYTF
>-|TRBJ2-3|-|TRBV14
TGTGCCAGCAGCCCGGACGAATATGGTACGCAGTATTTT
CASSPDEYGTQYF
>-|TRBJ2-2|-|TRBV9
TGTGCCAGCAGCGTAGTGGTAAACACCGGGGAGCTGTTTTTT
CASSVVVNTGELFF
>-|TRBJ1-1|-|TRBV2
TGTGCCAGCACCTTACAGGGTTTGAACACTGAAGCTTTCTTT
CASTLQGLNTEAFF
>-|TRBJ2-5|-|TRBV5-4
TGTGCCAGCAGCTTTGGGCCACTTCAGAAGACCCAGTACTTC
CASSFGPLQKTQYF
>-|TRBJ2-7|TRBD1|TRBV10-3
TGTGCCATCAGTTATGGGACAGGTTCAAACGAGCAGTACTTC
CAISYGTGSNEQYF
>-|TRBJ1-1|-|TRBV27
TGTGCCAGCAGTTTACGTGTCCTGAACACTGAAGCTTTCTTT
CASSLRVLNTEAFF
>-|TRBJ2-3|-|TRBV2
TGTGCCAGCAGTTTAGCTAGCACAGATACGCAGTATTTT
CASSLASTDTQYF
>-|TRBJ2-3|-|TRBV5-1
TGCGCCAGCAGCTTGGAAGAGGTGCGGGAAGATACGCAGTATTTT
CASSLEEVREDTQYF
>-|TRBJ1-1|-|TRBV2
TGTGCCAGCAAAGTTGACTCCCCTGAAGCTTTCTTT
CASKVDSPEAFF
>-|TRBJ2-5|-|TRBV30
TGTGCCTGGAGACGGTTCCAAGAGACCCAGTACTTC
CAWRRFQETQYF
>-|TRBJ2-1|TRBD2|TRBV30
TGTGCCTGGAGTGGGACCAGTGAGCGGGAGGCCCCCTACAATGAGCAGTTCTTC
CAWSGTSEREAPYNEQFF
>-|TRBJ2-5|TRBD2|TRBV27
TGTGCCAGCAGGTGGGGGGGTGAGGAGACCCAGTACTTC
CASRWGGEETQYF